Detailed here is one TCR beta chain. What this receptor recognizes is not known. Within one base of it there is no much larger clone, and no base qualities were kept. This sample is part of a study of cytomegalovirus exposure and HLA in healthy donors (dated by TCRdb to the late 2010s). For the wider study: An earlier analysis of 587 of the donors reported 276 Gb of sequence data and around 110 million unique TCR beta sequences obtained from roughly 170 million T cells. Of the 300 to 500 genotyped donors, roughly 76% were placed in the genetic ancestry cluster associated with self-reported Caucasian donors. Rather than drawing on any new phenotypic data, the later analysis identified candidate immune exposures from TCR beta sequences and the way those sequences occurred across donors. An early release covering 550 to 700 HLA-typed donors comprised about 310 gigabases of sequencing data and roughly 85 million unique TCR sequences. A later analysis re-analyzed previously published TCR beta repertoires from 500 to 700 donors and added high-resolution HLA genotyping to study TCR occurrence patterns. HLA typing included class I and class II loci at four-digit resolution. The study combined high-throughput TCR immunosequencing, statistical association of individual TCRs with disease status, and machine learning to predict cytomegalovirus infection status. An earlier analysis of some 500 of the donors applied high-throughput TCR beta sequencing to assess whether each TCR beta V gene segment acted as functional or pseudogenic. The number of donors typed differed by locus, with roughly 629-640 for A, B, C, DRB1 and DQB1, more than 500 for DQA1, 600 to 610 for DPA1, and approximately 470 for DPB1. On average, roughly 240,000 unique TCR beta nucleotide sequences were sequenced per donor among 398 genotyped donors of the cohort, with 15% to 20% of those sequences being non-productive. In addition to the first cohort of 500 to 850 subjects, a separate validation cohort of under 150 different subjects was used. The study used immunosequencing to profile the T cell repertoires of around 600 subjects and linked those repertoires to cytomegalovirus serostatus. Donor age, sex, ethnicity and CMV serostatus were compiled alongside the repertoire data. The aim of the study was to test whether cataloging public T cell receptors could identify signatures of past pathogen exposure. A later genetic analysis used genome-wide SNP genotypes for about three fifths of the roughly 700 donors, treating that subset as a discovery cohort. Four or five DR-DQ haplotypes were handled as single units for association and clustering because linkage in the cohort was strong. All discovery cohort repertoires had been generated using a single sequencing platform. Study-wide findings and limitations: Broadly in line with IMGT annotations, most TCR beta V segments showed up in productive rearrangements about 87% or about 30% of the time in an earlier analysis of a few hundred of the donors. Several of the top co-occurrence clusters appeared to be linked to parvovirus B19, influenza, CMV and Epstein-Barr virus, according to a later analysis. Most TCR sequences were seen in very few donors, while some public TCRs were found in many individuals. A cluster of highly shared sequence variants was judged likely to represent a technical artifact of the sequencing pipeline. The study listed 150 to 200 TCR beta chains as associated with cytomegalovirus. A later analysis found that TCR association rates varied across HLA loci, with DRB1 alleles showing the most associated TCRs and HLA-C alleles the fewest. The classifier was reported to diagnose cytomegalovirus status with high specificity and sensitivity in both the original cohort and the validation cohort. Correlated functional status among segregating V segments might be attributable to linkage disequilibrium, but an unknown experimental factor could not be ruled out. Only TCR beta chains were sequenced in this cohort, and the absence of alpha or paired-chain data limited detectable features. At a false discovery rate of 0.05, a later analysis linked around 15,000 TCR beta sequences to specific HLA alleles. V-gene and J-gene trimming of TCR beta chains was associated with a missense DCLRE1C variant in a later genetic analysis, and the association was replicated in an independent cohort. When HLA alleles, especially DR and DQ, strongly co-occurred, TCR associations were difficult to assign to individual alleles. It was suggested by the authors that the approach could potentially be generalized to other disease states and immunological phenotypes. Because HLA typing was missing for some donors at each locus, association tests included only the typed subset. For the cohort, immune exposure information was limited to CMV serostatus. In a later analysis, HLA-associated TCR beta chains showed more clonal expansion and lower generation probabilities than non-associated chains that were equally common. Because counts were too low, about 17 rarely observed V segments, including chromosome 9 orphons, were excluded from the earlier analysis of around 590 of the donors. Compared with the roughly 710-donor mean, donors in an Asian-associated ancestry cluster had fewer N-insertions in productive TCRs, according to a later genetic analysis. A later analysis found that most CMV-associated TCR beta chains appeared HLA-restricted, with HLA associations seemingly driven largely by CMV exposure. A further reported finding was that TCR beta sequences accurately predicted the HLA-A and HLA-B alleles for most subjects in the first cohort. A few of the identified cytomegalovirus-associated TCR beta chains were confirmed in vitro to be specific for cytomegalovirus antigens. The presence/absence analyses assumed that sequencing depth was roughly uniform across donors, and that assumption may not be true.

In total, approximately 700 healthy bone marrow donors made up the cohort. All cohort members were sampled while nominally healthy, although unrecorded immune exposures were likely present. The donor was CMV seronegative and was included in the group of 352 seronegative cohort members. A peripheral blood sample was collected from each donor, and TCR beta sequencing was performed on peripheral blood mononuclear cells. Genomic DNA was extracted from the blood cell samples with the Qiagen DNeasy Blood Extraction Kit. Receptors were amplified or captured by the immunoSEQ multiplex PCR assay. The multiplex PCR relied on a mix of 60 forward primers for TCR Vbeta segments and 13 reverse primers for TCR Jbeta segments. A multiplex PCR assay on genomic DNA amplified the CDR3 region of rearranged TCR beta genes. The Illumina HiSeq System was used to sequence the amplified TCR beta libraries as 87-base-pair reads. In the authors' own workflow: A later analysis counted about 80 million unique TCR beta chains across the 640 or so repertoires, and around 9.9 million of these chains were shared by at least two donors. Raw reads were error-corrected and collapsed into unique sequences by a nearest-neighbor algorithm in which closely related sequences were merged to remove PCR and sequencing errors. V, D and J gene segments were assigned by aligning CDR3 sequences to IMGT reference sequences. For a sequence to be retained, a match of at least six nucleotides was required to both a V gene segment and a J gene segment. Rearrangements were called productive when the CDR3 lacked stop codons and stayed in frame with V and J; all others were non-productive. Following IMGT convention, CDR3 was defined as the stretch from the second conserved V-encoded cysteine up to the conserved J-encoded phenylalanine. Sequences without an unambiguous match to a single V gene segment were excluded from the earlier analysis of 500 to 700 of the donors. An earlier analysis of 587 of the donors classified V segments as functional when productive rearrangements were above 56.7% and as segregating when the standard deviation between donors was above 5%. To diagnose cytomegalovirus status from the catalog of TCR beta chain sequences, a statistical classification framework was built. In a later analysis, V and J genes were assigned by comparing TCR nucleotide sequences against IMGT/GENE-DB human TR gene sequences. Using the TCRdist pipeline, a later analysis assigned CDR3 sequences along with most-parsimonious VDJ recombination scenarios. In a later analysis, each TCR beta chain was defined by its CDR3 amino acid sequence together with its V-gene family, and reads lacking a unique V-gene family were excluded. As a way to deal with suspected cross-contamination and a sequencing artifact, a later analysis dropped under 600 nucleotide sequences that were highly shared and had low generation probability. For each public chain, a later analysis derived a clonal expansion index from normalized ranks of inferred template counts within each repertoire. A later analysis computed generation probabilities with a VDJ recombination model fitted to out-of-frame rearrangements, and checked the results against IGoR. In a later analysis, TCR-TCR, TCR-HLA and TCR-CMV co-occurrence was scored with hypergeometric tests, and a repertoire-size bias correction was applied to TCR pairs. False discovery rates were estimated in a later analysis by permuting HLA or CMV assignments 20 times. In a later analysis, co-occurring TCRs were grouped using DBSCAN, with TCRdist sequence similarity added in when clustering inside HLA-allele-positive subsets. Co-occurrence clustering excluded repertoires with fewer than 30,000 or more than 120,000 public chains, plus five with anomalous nucleotide sharing. TCRdb retrieved this table from immuneACCESS and kept in-frame rearrangements only. Not all clones are present; in checked studies, unresolved V genes account for under half, and no reason is known for the remainder. V and J calls and clone size are copied from that table; D and trimming were computed from the DNA. The sample has over 100,000 clones on record, about 70% of them singletons. Of the sample, roughly 0.87% falls within the top ten clones.

Sequencing input: PBMCs. The source of this sequence is a woman in her twenties or thirties in good health and CMV-seronegative.

The bases are TGCGCCAGCAGCTTGGCTCCAGCGGGAGGATCCTACGAGCAGTACTTC. It is translated as CASSLAPAGGSYEQYF. The rearranged segments are TRBV5-1 and TRBJ2-7; 9 bases in the junction line up with TRBD2. CDR1 is given as SGHRS and CDR2 as YFSETQ, both from the germline V gene. The germline V end is reduced by 0 bases and the J end by 1 base; junction bases left unmatched: 5. Including cysteine and phenylalanine, the CDR3 has 16 amino acids. Just CDR3 DNA is preserved here, 48 bases in frame from base 1.